One sample yielded the 5 T cell receptor beta chains listed below, sequenced in a study of blood T cells in healthy people across ages. A J-beta primer mix and a sample-barcoded 5' primer were used in a second PCR of about 7 to 12 cycles. MiXCR was run by TCRdb on the 5' RACE reads, yielding one entry per CDR3 protein. The table lists hundreds of thousands of distinct CDR3 sequences, more than 45% of them singletons. Specimen: blood. The receptors here all came from a man aged 30 to 45 in good health.

There are a few counts of this clonotype. The chain links TRBV7-9 to TRBJ1-2, with D perhaps TRBD1 (5 bases). The CDR3 spans 15 residues. V lost 5 bases and J lost 0, with 13 bases in between. The germline V gene encodes CDR1 SEHNR and CDR2 FQNEAQ (reference sequence). Here the CDR3 reads CASSVGTTANYGYTF. CDR3 nucleotides: TGTGCCAGCAGCGTCGGGACTACAGCTAACTATGGCTACACCTTC.

This chain's CDR3 is CASSYGGTAEIRNTIYF. CDR3 DNA sequence: TGTGCCAGCAGTTACGGAGGAACGGCGGAAATCCGGAACACCATATATTTT. V and J are TRBV6-6 and TRBJ1-3; D unresolved. Germline CDR1 MNHNY, CDR2 SVGAGI (reference sequence). Trimming took off 2 bases at V and 7 bases at J, with 21 bases between the two ends. The CDR3 extends over 17 amino acids.

This clonotype occurred a few times. This chain links TRBV28 with TRBJ2-5; 7 positions agree with TRBD2. The CDR3 is 16 residues long. The V segment lost 3 bases and the J segment 4 bases; nucleotides outside the gene matches: 11. CDR1 is MDHEN, CDR2 SYDVKM, per germline. As DNA, the CDR3 is TGTGCCAGCAGTTTCCTATCAGCGGGATGGGGAGAGACCCAGTACTTC. This gives the protein CASSFLSAGWGETQYF. The complete variable domain, with remaining parts taken from reference TRBV28 and TRBJ2-5, reads DVKVTQSSRYLVKRTGEKVFLECVQDMDHENMFWYRQDPGLGLRLIYFSYDVKMKEKGDIPEGYSVSREKKERFSLILESASTNQTSMYLCASSFLSAGWGETQYFGPGTRLLVL.

About this clonotype: Germline is not matched at one junction end, which may reflect a read error. The rearrangement uses TRBV10-2 and TRBJ1-6; D not certain. Germline lookup yields CDR1 WSHSY and CDR2 SAAADI. The CDR3 length is 13 residues. The CDR3 here is CASGDRMNLPLHF. As DNA, the CDR3 is TGCGCCAGCGGCGATAGAATGAATTTACCCCTCCACTTT.

The V and J genes are TRBV21-1 and TRBJ2-4; the D call in the table, TRBD2, was not verified against the DNA. The J call is doubtful: the DNA matches TRBJ2-7 better. TRBV21-1 is recorded as a pseudogene. The CDR3 extends over 15 amino acids. This CDR3 reads CASSKGGLSSYEQYF. For the CDR3, the DNA is TGTGCCAGCAGCAAAGGAGGACTGAGCTCCTACGAGCAGTACTTC.